The TCR beta chain described here comes from a study of vaccination effects on CD4 cells after COVID-19. General study findings and limits: Convalescent patients in the study were few, and early post-infection timepoints were absent.

Method: immunoSEQ multiplex PCR; TCRdb's copy keeps in-frame clones and lacks some. The sample comprises some 30,000 clones, more than 60% of which are singletons, and about 30% rests with the top ten. Details on this clone: Its matching antigen is unknown.

CDR3 length: 12 amino acids. Germline CDR1 and CDR2: MNHEY and SMNVEV (reference sequence). Trimming stripped 6 bases from V and 4 bases from J, with 6 bases between. Antigen-specific CD4+ T cells were expanded (with viral peptide pools) by the ViraFEST assay ahead of sequencing. Subsequent to a culture period of about ten days, CD4+ T cells were isolated. According to PCR results, the person was infected with SARS-CoV-2 between March and December 2020. Wells of more than 1.5 million PBMC each were grown with approximately 10 IU/ml IL-2 and roughly 10 ug/ml peptides. The TCR comes from a human donor who had a prior SARS-CoV-2 infection. The chain carries TRBV27 and TRBJ2-2; no definite D call. Sequenced material: CD4+ T cells from PBMCs cultured with a peptide pool, taken before COVID-19 vaccination. The CDR3: CASSEFTGELFF. The CDR3 DNA reads as TGTGCCAGCAGCGAGTTCACCGGGGAGCTGTTTTTT.